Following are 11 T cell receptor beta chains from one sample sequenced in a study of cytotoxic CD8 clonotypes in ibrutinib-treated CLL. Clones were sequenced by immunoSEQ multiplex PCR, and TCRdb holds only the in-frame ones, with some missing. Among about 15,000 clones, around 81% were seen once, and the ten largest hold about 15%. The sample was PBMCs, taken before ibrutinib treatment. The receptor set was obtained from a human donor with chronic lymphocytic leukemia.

Here the CDR3 DNA reads TGTGCCAGCTCAAATCCGGGGATGATATATGAGCAGTTCTTC. Encoded protein: CASSNPGMIYEQFF. The chain joins TRBV18 to TRBJ2-1, with D possibly being TRBD2 (5 bases). Germline CDR1 and CDR2: KGHSH and LQKENI. Trimming left V 5 bases short and J 8 bases short, with 16 bases between. There are 14 residues in the CDR3.

As DNA, the CDR3 is TGTGCCAGTAGTCTCCGGGGGGCCCCCTATGGCTACACCTTC. This sequence encodes CASSLRGAPYGYTF. The V gene is TRBV19, the J gene TRBJ1-2; weak D call: TRBD1 (6 bases). Trimming left V 5 bases short and J 4 bases short, with 14 bases between. The germline V gene encodes CDR1 LNHDA and CDR2 SQIVND (reference sequence). The CDR3 runs 14 residues.

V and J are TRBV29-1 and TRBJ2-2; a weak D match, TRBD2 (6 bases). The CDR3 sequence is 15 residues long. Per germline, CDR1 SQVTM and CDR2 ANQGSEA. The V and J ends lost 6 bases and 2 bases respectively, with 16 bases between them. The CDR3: CSVGGDGVNTGELFF. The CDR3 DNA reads TGCAGCGTCGGCGGGGACGGAGTCAACACCGGGGAGCTGTTTTTT.

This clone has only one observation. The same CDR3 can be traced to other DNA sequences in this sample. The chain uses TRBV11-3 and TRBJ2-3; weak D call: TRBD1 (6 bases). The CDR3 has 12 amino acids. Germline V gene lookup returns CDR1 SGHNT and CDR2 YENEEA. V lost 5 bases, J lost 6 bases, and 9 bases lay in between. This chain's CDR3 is CASSLQGDTQYF. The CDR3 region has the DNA TGTGCCAGCAGCCTACAGGGTGATACGCAGTATTTT.

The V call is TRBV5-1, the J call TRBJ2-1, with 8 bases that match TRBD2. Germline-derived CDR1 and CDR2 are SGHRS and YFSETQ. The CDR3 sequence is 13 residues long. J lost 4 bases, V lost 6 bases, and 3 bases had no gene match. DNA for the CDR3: TGCGCCAGCACACGGGGGGGATACAATGAGCAGTTCTTC. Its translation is CASTRGGYNEQFF.

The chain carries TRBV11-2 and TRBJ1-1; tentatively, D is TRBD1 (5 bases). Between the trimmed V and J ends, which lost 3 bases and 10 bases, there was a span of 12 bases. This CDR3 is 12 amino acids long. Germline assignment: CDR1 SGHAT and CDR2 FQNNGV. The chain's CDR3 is CASSFIRGIAFF. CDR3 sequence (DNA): TGTGCCAGCAGCTTTATTAGGGGTATAGCTTTCTTT.

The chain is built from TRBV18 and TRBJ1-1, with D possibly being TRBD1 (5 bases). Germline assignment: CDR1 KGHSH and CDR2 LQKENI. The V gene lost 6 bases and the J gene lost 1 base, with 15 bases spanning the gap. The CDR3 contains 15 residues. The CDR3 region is CASSLAAGPNTEAFF. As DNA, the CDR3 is TGTGCCAGCTCTCTCGCGGCGGGGCCGAACACTGAAGCTTTCTTT. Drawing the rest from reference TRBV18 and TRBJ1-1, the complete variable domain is NAGVMQNPRHLVRRRGQEARLRCSPMKGHSHVYWYRQLPEEGLKFMVYLQKENIIDESGMPKERFSAEFPKEGPSILRIQQVVRGDSAAYFCASSLAAGPNTEAFFGQGTRLTVV.

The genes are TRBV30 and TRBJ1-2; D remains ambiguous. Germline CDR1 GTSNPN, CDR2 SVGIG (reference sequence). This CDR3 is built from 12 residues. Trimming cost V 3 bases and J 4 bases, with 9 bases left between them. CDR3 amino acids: CAWSGEGYGYTF. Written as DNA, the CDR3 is TGTGCCTGGAGCGGGGAGGGCTATGGCTACACCTTC.

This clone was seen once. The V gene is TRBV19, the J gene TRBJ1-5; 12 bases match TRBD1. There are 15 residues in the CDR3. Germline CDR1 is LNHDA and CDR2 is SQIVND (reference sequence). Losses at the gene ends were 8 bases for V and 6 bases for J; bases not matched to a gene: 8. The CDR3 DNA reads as TGTGCCAGTTCTAAGGGACAGGGGGCCGGTCAGCCCCAGCATTTT. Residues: CASSKGQGAGQPQHF. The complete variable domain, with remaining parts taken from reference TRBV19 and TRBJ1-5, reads DGGITQSPKYLFRKEGQNVTLSCEQNLNHDAMYWYRQDPGQGLRLIYYSQIVNDFQKGDIAEGYSVSREKKESFPLTVTSAQKNPTAFYLCASSKGQGAGQPQHFGDGTRLSIL.

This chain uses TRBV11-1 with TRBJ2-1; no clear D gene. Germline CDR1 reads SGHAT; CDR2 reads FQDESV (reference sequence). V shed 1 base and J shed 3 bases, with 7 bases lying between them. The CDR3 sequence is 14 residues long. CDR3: CASSLDGNYNEQFF. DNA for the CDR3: TGTGCCAGCAGCTTAGACGGAAACTACAATGAGCAGTTCTTC.

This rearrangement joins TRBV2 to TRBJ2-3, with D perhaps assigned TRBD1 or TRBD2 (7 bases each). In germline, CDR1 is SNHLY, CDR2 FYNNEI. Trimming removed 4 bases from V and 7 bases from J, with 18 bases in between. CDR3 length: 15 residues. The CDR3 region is CASSVGQGGLNTQYF. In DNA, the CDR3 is TGTGCCAGCAGTGTTGGGCAGGGGGGGTTGAATACGCAGTATTTT.